These 11 T cell receptor beta chains originate from one sample sequenced in a study of PD-L1 blockade in urothelial cancer. Here immunoSEQ multiplex PCR was the method, and the copy in TCRdb shows in-frame clones only, minus some. The repertoire consists of some 100,000 clones, with over 80% occurring once and the leading ten covering almost 0.95%. This specimen was PBMCs, taken around atezolizumab (anti-PD-L1) treatment. The receptor source for this set is a woman aged 80 or older with urothelial cancer.

The V call is TRBV5-4, the J call TRBJ2-2; D possibly corresponds to TRBD1 (6 bases). V was pared by 4 bases and J by 5 bases, with 9 bases between. This CDR3 has 13 residues. In germline, CDR1 is SGHNT, CDR2 YYREEE (reference sequence). The chain's CDR3 is CASSLGQTGELFF. CDR3 nucleotides: TGTGCCAGCAGCCTAGGACAGACCGGGGAGCTGTTTTTT.

The gene calls are TRBV30 and TRBJ2-4, with a tentative D call TRBD2 (6 bases). Per the germline V gene, CDR1 is GTSNPN and CDR2 is SVGIG (reference sequence). The ends were cut back, 5 bases at V and 5 bases at J, with 7 bases in the middle. This CDR3 is 11 amino acids long. The CDR3 DNA follows: TGTGCCTGGGGACTACAAAACATTCAGTACTTC. Translation gives CAWGLQNIQYF.

This clone appeared a single time. The gene calls are TRBV7-9 and TRBJ2-3; 7 nucleotides agree with TRBD2. CDR1 is SEHNR, CDR2 FQNEAQ, per germline (reference sequence). The CDR3 consists of 15 residues. V was clipped by 7 bases and J by 0 bases; unmatched bases: 7. The CDR3 region is CASKGLAVSTDTQYF. For the CDR3, the DNA is TGTGCCAGCAAGGGCCTAGCGGTCAGCACAGATACGCAGTATTTT.

This sequence joins TRBV6-5 and TRBJ2-3, with a tentative D call TRBD2 (8 bases). CDR3 length equals 15 residues. The germline V gene encodes CDR1 MNHEY and CDR2 SVGAGI. V lost 7 bases and J 4 bases, leaving 18 bases between the germline ends. The chain's CDR3 is CASNAGGQWADTQYF. CDR3 DNA sequence: TGTGCCAGCAACGCGGGGGGACAGTGGGCAGATACGCAGTATTTT.

The V call is TRBV19, the J call TRBJ1-5; the match to TRBD1 covers 10 bases. The V segment lost 7 bases and the J segment 6 bases; nucleotides outside the gene matches: 3. This CDR3 spans 13 amino acids. From germline, CDR1 is LNHDA and CDR2 SQIVND (reference sequence). The CDR3 reads CASNRDRGQPQHF. In nucleotides, the CDR3 is TGTGCCAGTAACCGGGACAGGGGTCAGCCCCAGCATTTT.

In its sample, this clone was seen once. A junction end diverges from the germline sequence, so it may reflect a read error. The chain employs TRBV7-6 and TRBJ2-1, with 9 bases that match TRBD1. This CDR3 spans 12 amino acids. Germline CDR1 SGHVS, CDR2 FNYEAQ. This CDR3 is CASSNRDRERIF. CDR3 in DNA: TGTGCCAGCAGCAACCGGGACAGGGAGAGGATCTTC.

The chain uses TRBV9 and TRBJ2-1; D unresolved. V was clipped by 1 base and J by 0 bases, with 8 bases between them. CDR1 is SGDLS, CDR2 YYNGEE, per germline. The CDR3 extends over 15 amino acids. The DNA for the CDR3 is TGTGCCAGCAGCGTACAAGCGAGCTCCTACAATGAGCAGTTCTTC. This encodes CASSVQASSYNEQFF. Using reference TRBV9 and TRBJ2-1 for the parts outside the CDR3, the full variable domain is DSGVTQTPKHLITATGQRVTLRCSPRSGDLSVYWYQQSLDQGLQFLIQYYNGEERAKGNILERFSAQQFPDLHSELNLSSLELGDSALYFCASSVQASSYNEQFFGPGTRLTVL.

The chain combines TRBV9 with TRBJ2-2; D perhaps matches TRBD2 (6 bases). CDR1 and CDR2 from the germline V gene are SGDLS and YYNGEE. V was cut by 2 bases and J by 7 bases, with 18 bases left in between. The CDR3 runs to 16 residues. CDR3 sequence reads: CASSVGGTLSDGELFF. The CDR3 bases are TGTGCCAGCAGCGTTGGGGGGACCCTCTCAGACGGGGAGCTGTTTTTT.

The rearrangement uses TRBV6-1 and TRBJ1-4; 8 nucleotides agree with TRBD1. Germline CDR1 MNHNS, CDR2 SASEGT. The CDR3 loop spans 14 amino acids. J was trimmed by 5 bases and V by 3 bases; bases with no gene match: 2. The CDR3 here is CASSEGTGNEKLFF. CDR3 coding DNA: TGTGCCAGCAGTGAGGGGACAGGCAATGAAAAACTGTTTTTT.

The chain uses TRBV5-5 and TRBJ2-7, with TRBD2 identical over 10 bases. J gave up 0 bases and V 4 bases, and 7 bases lay outside the gene matches. The CDR3 runs to 16 residues. CDR1 and CDR2 (germline): SGHKS, YYEKEE (reference sequence). The CDR3, as DNA: TGTGCCAGCAGCCGAAACCTAGCGGGAGCCTCCTACGAGCAGTACTTC. It is translated as CASSRNLAGASYEQYF.

V usage is TRBV6-4 and J usage is TRBJ2-5; TRBD2 matches 15 bases. CDR1 is MRHNA and CDR2 is SNTAGT in the germline V gene. The ends lost 2 bases at V and 2 bases at J; junction bases unmatched: 6. The CDR3 sequence is 18 residues long. The chain's CDR3 is CASSDLTGTSGRQETQYF. CDR3 DNA sequence: TGTGCCAGCAGTGACCTCACCGGGACTAGCGGGAGGCAAGAGACCCAGTACTTC.